The clone carrying this TCR beta chain is medium-sized (0.01 to 0.1%) within its sample. Its specificity is unknown. The entry originates in a study of a mutant IDH1 vaccine in newly diagnosed glioma. Across the study: Patients got their first vaccination 4-6 weeks after radiotherapy alone, or with temozolomide cycles. Whole-study results and caveats: Evidence of vaccine-induced immune responses was documented in 85% to 95% of patients.

Germline V CDR1 and CDR2: SGHAT, FQDESV (reference sequence). The CDR3 extends over 15 amino acids. V gave up 7 bases and J gave up 3 bases, with 18 bases separating them. The table came from immunoSEQ multiplex PCR; TCRdb's copy has only in-frame clones and leaves some out. The data show about 20,000 clones, roughly 78% seen once. Stated time point: week 23, last vaccination. The content of each vaccine dose was 300 ug of mutant IDH1 20-mer peptide, and topical imiquimod accompanied it. This chain uses TRBV11-1 with TRBJ1-1, with a weak D call TRBD1 (6 bases). Sequencing was performed on PBMCs, taken from a glioma patient whose treatment included an IDH1 peptide vaccine. This receptor was taken from a man in his thirties or forties with glioma. CDR3 protein: CASTPGTGAHTEAFF. The CDR3 nucleotides are TGTGCCAGCACACCAGGCACGGGGGCTCACACTGAAGCTTTCTTT.